This entry describes one T cell receptor (beta chain). These data come from a study of blood T cell repertoires in COVID-19. Per germline, CDR1 SGHRS and CDR2 YFSETQ. The V end lost 1 base, the J end lost 5 bases, and 6 bases lay between the germline ends. The CDR3 has 12 residues. Generated by immunoSEQ multiplex PCR, the TCRdb table keeps only in-frame clones and is missing some. The table shows around 130,000 clones, with approximately 84% occurring only once. The V call is TRBV5-1, the J call TRBJ2-5; perhaps TRBD1 as D (6 bases). Source material: peripheral blood. The TCR originated in a woman over 75 with acute or convalescent COVID-19. The CDR3 DNA reads as TGCGCCAGCAGCTTGCAGGGGGAGACCCAGTACTTC. This encodes CASSLQGETQYF.